This T cell receptor (beta chain) stems from a study of Tregs in tolerant kidney transplant recipients. Overall study results and limits: Few patients were studied, so findings need validation in larger groups. Tolerant patients' donor-specific Tregs expanded beyond overall Tregs, suggesting antigen-driven growth.

On this clone: Its antigen is not known.

J gave up 6 bases and V 3 bases, and 6 bases lay outside the gene matches. This CDR3 region has 15 residues. Per the germline V gene, CDR1 is MNHEY and CDR2 is SMNVEV (reference sequence). Libraries were prepared by immunoSEQ multiplex PCR; TCRdb keeps only in-frame clonotypes and omits some of them. The repertoire consists of about 66,000 clones, with just under 95% occurring once and the leading ten covering approximately 10%. The chain joins TRBV27 to TRBJ2-7, with 12 bases aligning to TRBD2. The sample was CD8+ T cells from blood, taken before the transplant. The sequence derives from a human donor who received a combined kidney and bone marrow transplant. The CDR3 region is CASSFGLAGISEQYF. For the CDR3, the DNA is TGTGCCAGCAGTTTCGGACTAGCGGGAATCAGCGAGCAGTACTTC.